The text below deals with one T cell receptor (beta chain). V lost 7 bases and J lost 4; bases outside the gene matches: 19. Looked up from germline, CDR1 is SGDLS and CDR2 is YYNGEE. This CDR3 contains 18 residues. Per the study methods: How many nucleated cells were present was estimated from reference gene primer amplification. Libraries were prepared by immunoSEQ multiplex PCR; TCRdb keeps only in-frame clonotypes and omits some of them. D and trimming were read from the DNA, whereas the V and J calls and clone size are those reported in that table. Among some 48,000 clones listed, about nine tenths were seen once. This specimen belongs to a study of blood T cell repertoires in COVID-19. About the research overall: COVID-19 samples from acute and convalescent phases originated in the United States, Italy and Spain. In each case, the material was cDNA or gDNA derived from T cells, B-cell-depleted T cells, or PBMCs.

The source material was peripheral blood. This chain joins TRBV9 and TRBJ2-2; the match to TRBD2 covers 7 bases. The sequence came from a woman at least 80 years old in a cohort sampled during active or convalescent COVID-19. The CDR3 region is CASSTRGGSPWGTGELFF. The CDR3 coding sequence is TGTGCCAGCTCTACCCGGGGCGGGAGCCCCTGGGGCACCGGGGAGCTGTTTTTT.